This TCR beta chain was retrieved from a study of blood T cell repertoires in COVID-19. Study-wide context: Acute-phase and convalescent COVID-19 samples originated in the United States, Italy and Spain. Sample material is recorded as cDNA or gDNA derived from T cells, B-cell-depleted T cells, or PBMCs.

Germline lookup yields CDR1 MNHEY and CDR2 SVGEGT. The CDR3 loop spans 15 amino acids. The V gene end was trimmed by 5 bases and the J gene end by 5 bases; junction bases not matched to a gene: 12. Study processing details: By means of reference gene primer amplification, nucleated cell counts were estimated. Clones were sequenced by immunoSEQ multiplex PCR, and TCRdb holds only the in-frame ones, with some missing. V, J and clone size are taken as reported in that table, and D and trimming were inferred from the DNA itself. The table includes about 260,000 clones, approximately 88% detected once. The sequenced sample consisted of peripheral blood. The clonotype originates from a human donor in a cohort sampled during active COVID-19. The J gene is TRBJ2-7, the V gene TRBV6-2 or TRBV6-3; 7 bases agree with TRBD2. CDR3 nucleotide sequence: TGTGCCAGCAGTCAGCCGGGACTACTTCACCACGAGCAGTACTTC. Translating gives CASSQPGLLHHEQYF.